The 3 T cell receptor beta chains listed next were all sequenced from one sample in a study of cytomegalovirus exposure and HLA in healthy donors. With 60 Vbeta and 13 Jbeta primers, the PCR was carried out. Libraries were prepared by immunoSEQ multiplex PCR; TCRdb keeps only in-frame clonotypes and omits some of them. Of about 190,000 clones listed, about 90% are singletons. The source material was PBMCs. The receptors here all came from a man between 25 and 39 years old in good health and CMV-seronegative.

The CDR3 loop reads CASKRTVGNDEAFF. The CDR3 bases are TGTGCCAGCAAACGGACAGTGGGGAATGATGAAGCTTTCTTT. The chain carries TRBV6-4 and TRBJ1-1; D is perhaps TRBD1 (6 bases). Germline-derived CDR1 and CDR2 are MRHNA and SNTAGT. The CDR3 sequence is 14 residues long. V shed 7 bases and J shed 7 bases, with 19 bases lying between them.

This clone was seen once. The gene calls are TRBV27 and TRBJ2-7; weak D call: TRBD2 (8 bases). This CDR3 is built from 14 residues. V shed 3 bases and J shed 11 bases, with 20 bases lying between them. Germline lookup yields CDR1 MNHEY and CDR2 SMNVEV (reference sequence). The CDR3 coding sequence is TGTGCCAGCAGTTTTAGACAGGGACCGGGAGGGGAGTACTTC. Its protein is CASSFRQGPGGEYF.

This clone turned up a few times. This rearrangement joins TRBV6-1 to TRBJ2-4; TRBD1 agrees at 9 bases. The CDR3 runs 18 residues. Germline CDR1 reads MNHNS; CDR2 reads SASEGT. Trimming at V came to 2 bases and at J to 0 bases, leaving 8 bases not matched to a gene. CDR3 in amino acids: CASSENTQGALAKNIQYF. Written as DNA, the CDR3 is TGTGCCAGCAGTGAAAACACACAGGGGGCCTTAGCCAAAAACATTCAGTACTTC.